The entry that follows covers one TCR beta chain sequence. The data belong to a study of control samples from healthy donors and cancer patients. The length of the CDR3 is 17 residues. Germline V gene sequence: CDR1 SGHTA, CDR2 FQGNSA. V lost 1 base and J lost 0; bases outside the gene matches: 4. Measured with immunoSEQ multiplex PCR; TCRdb has only the in-frame clones, and not every one. The sample records some 410,000 clones, about nine tenths being singletons. The J gene is TRBJ1-3, the V gene TRBV7-2; 9 bases map to TRBD1. The sample was PBMCs. The origin of this receptor is a man aged 40-55 years with head and neck cancer. The CDR3 loop reads CASSLGGQGISGNTIYF. The CDR3 DNA is TGTGCCAGCAGCTTAGGGGGACAGGGTATCTCTGGAAACACCATATATTTT.